This record looks at one T cell receptor (beta chain) sequence and its context. Its specific antigen is unknown. One base away there is no much larger clone; base qualities are not given. Stable Graves' hyperthyroidism was defined as no progression to ophthalmopathy during 18 months of follow-up. Hyperthyroidism patients were aged 18 to 65 years and newly diagnosed, with disease duration of less than 2 months. Exclusion was applied to patients with uncontrolled infections, other autoimmune diseases, pregnancy or lactation. Diagnoses relied on clinical symptoms, serum thyroxine and TRAb, thyroid ultrasound and orbital computed tomography. Ficoll-Paque density gradient centrifugation was used to isolate PBMCs from approximately 11 ml of fresh peripheral blood. Trizol reagent was used to extract total RNA, and RNA quality was then checked on an Agilent 2100 Bioanalyzer. The sample comes from a study of T cells in Graves' hyperthyroidism and ophthalmopathy (dated by TCRdb to between 2019 and 2020). Regarding the complete study: Peripheral blood was collected at initial diagnosis, before any treatment. To identify TCR V-J signatures that set the groups apart, the researchers used a discovery cohort of more than 95 patients, made up of 40 to 45 with Graves' ophthalmopathy and 55 to 65 with stable Graves' hyperthyroidism. Prospective prediction of ophthalmopathy was tested in an independent validation cohort consisting of 18 hyperthyroidism patients and some 17 patients who later progressed to ophthalmopathy. The approximately 97 discovery patients were randomly divided into training and test sets at a 7:3 ratio. Thyroid tissue and blood T-cell repertoires from over 5 Graves' hyperthyroidism patients were also compared in the study. After blood sampling, hyperthyroidism patients were treated with methimazole at a starting dose of 30 mg daily, and ophthalmopathy patients were treated with high-dose intravenous methylprednisolone. TCR Vbeta CDR3 sequencing of 120 to 150 peripheral blood samples (roughly 41 ophthalmopathy, about 75 hyperthyroidism and roughly 17 progressor patients) is reported in the paper. General conclusions and limits of the study: Sample size was not statistically predetermined, and investigators were not blinded to group allocation. In validation, progression to ophthalmopathy was predicted by the model with around 70% sensitivity and about 72% specificity, a median of about 6.8 months before onset. Ophthalmopathy was separated from stable hyperthyroidism by a 13 V-J signature model, with about 86% sensitivity and roughly 81% specificity obtained in cross-validation and 80%/75% obtained in testing. Most expanded thyroid clonotypes (frequency above 0.001) were also detected in blood, a finding suggesting that blood repertoires may reflect thyroid immune responses.

As encoded in the germline V gene, CDR1 is MNHEY while CDR2 is SVGEGT. Trimming takes 6 bases from V and 8 bases from J, and the germline ends sit 8 bases apart. The CDR3 runs 11 residues from the cysteine to the phenylalanine. Of all the DNA, just the CDR3 is kept, 33 bases in frame from base 1. Amplification of TCR beta CDR3 regions was carried out from RNA transcripts. A first-round RT-PCR of the TCR CDR3 used the HTBI primer set with the Qiagen OneStep RT-PCR kit. Libraries were constructed in a second round of multiplex PCR, after which size selection and purification were performed. Sequencing of the libraries was done on an Illumina HiSeq2000 using paired-end 100 bp reads. The study's own analysis went as follows. SOAPnuke was used to process the raw data, removing reads that contained adapters or uncalled bases, had a mean Phred below 15, or lacked an exact match to the constant primer or identifier. COPE v1.2.5 was used to merge high-quality paired reads, and clonotypes were defined as unique nucleotide sequences. MiTCR v1.1 was used to align clonotypes to the IMGT TRBV, TRBD and TRBJ reference segments. Analysis was restricted to V-J combinations with a frequency above 0.0001, which covered roughly 99% of repertoires. A TCS score was defined as the ratio of F50 (clonal expansion) to E x V (chaos), with BLOSUM62-based TCRdist applied between CDR3 peptides within each V-J. Welch's t-statistics and random forest reduced around 510 V-J features to 10 to 15, which were used in a naive Bayes classifier (R e1071). TCRdb trimmed public reads at Q25 via fastp, called clones via MiXCR and kept in-frame beta chains. Here each entry gathers all rows of one CDR3 protein and keeps the most common genes and DNA. The V and J calls were determined by TCRdb, not by the authors. The sample profile shows around 620,000 distinct CDR3 sequences; around 15% of them were found once. 3.8% of the sample belongs to the ten largest clones.

The clonotype originates from a woman in her 30s with Graves' hyperthyroidism. The chain joins TRBV6-2 or TRBV6-3 to TRBJ2-4; the D gene identity is not certain. The material sequenced was blood. For the CDR3, the sequence is CASRIFDIQYF. The DNA reads as follows: TGTGCCAGCAGGATTTTTGACATTCAGTACTTC.